This entry is about one T cell receptor (beta chain). The record originates from a study of blood T cells in healthy people across ages. Germline CDR1 SGHTA, CDR2 FQGNSA. The CDR3 runs 18 residues. V lost 4 bases and J lost 4; bases outside the gene matches: 11. PCR was performed a second time for about 6 to 11 cycles using a sample-barcoded 5' primer and a J-beta primer mix. TCRdb recomputed calls from the 5' RACE reads with MiXCR, one row per CDR3 protein. The sample has 1.5 million to 2 million distinct CDR3 sequences, 49% seen once. This chain joins TRBV7-2 and TRBJ1-6; 9 nucleotides line up with TRBD1. The receptor was derived from a woman in her forties in good health. What was sequenced was blood. The CDR3 sequence is CASSSGGGQGVYNSPLHF. The CDR3 DNA follows: TGTGCCAGCAGCTCGGGTGGGGGACAGGGCGTTTATAATTCACCCCTCCACTTT.